The rows below give T cell receptor beta chains drawn from one sample of a study of human T cells and chemical hapten exposure. TCRdb re-derived calls from the RACE reads in MiXCR, one entry per CDR3 protein. The sample gives roughly 100,000 distinct CDR3 sequences, about 10% of which show up once; about 3.1% is in the top ten. The sample consisted of whole blood. Source of these receptors: a female donor in good health. Some clones in this sample may be carry-over from other donors' samples. CDR3s include the opening cysteine and the closing phenylalanine or tryptophan. Each record gives: V gene, clone size, J gene, CDR3 protein. Size tells how often a clone was seen (once, few, many) or the class of an expanded clone, and some rows leave it out.

>TRBV7-2|few|TRBJ2-1
CASSNLAGAYNEQFF
>TRBV4-3|many|TRBJ2-6
CASSPGDSSSGANVLTF
>TRBV28|many|TRBJ2-1
CASSKDKTYNEQFF
>TRBV28|NA|TRBJ2-7
CASSRSPAGTGVAYEQYF
>TRBV7-9|many|TRBJ2-3
CASSEENTQYF
>TRBV10-3|NA|TRBJ2-3
CAISSGQSTDTQYF
>TRBV5-5|few|TRBJ2-5
CASSLGGTGVETQYF
>TRBV28|few|TRBJ1-5
CASSGDGIYSNQPQHF
>TRBV15|few|TRBJ2-5
CATSRDHDQETQYF
>TRBV27|many|TRBJ2-7
CASTSFGAGARGEQYF
>TRBV5-1|NA|TRBJ1-1
CASSFQVTKNTEAFF
>TRBV29-1|NA|TRBJ1-2
CSVGRNGNYGYTF
>TRBV14|few|TRBJ1-1
CASSLDMNTEAFF
>TRBV29-1|few|TRBJ2-3
CSVATSGRVFTDTQYF
>TRBV19|NA|TRBJ1-4
CASSFEGGGSSTNEKLFF
>TRBV6-1|NA|TRBJ1-3
CVSSEVASNTIYF
>TRBV20-1|NA|TRBJ2-7
CSARDPVGLTEEQYF
>TRBV11-3|NA|TRBJ2-1
CASRGAGTEQFF
>TRBV11-2|NA|TRBJ2-4
CASSLDFWGREFSAKNIQYF
>TRBV6-2/TRBV6-3|few|TRBJ2-7
CASSYSTWEGDYEQYF
>TRBV20-1|many|TRBJ2-3
CSARDVSGNEIRTDTQYF
>TRBV6-2/TRBV6-3|many|TRBJ1-4
CASSFPDSQGATNEKLFF
>TRBV2|NA|TRBJ1-5
CASSGGDDRKHF
>TRBV20-1|many|TRBJ1-4
CSTTHPGQNEKLFF
>TRBV2|NA|TRBJ2-2
CASRKDRGLDTGELFF
>TRBV4-1|many|TRBJ1-4
CASSRQGGEKLFF
>TRBV20-1|NA|TRBJ1-2
CSARDRGANYGYTF
>TRBV7-9|NA|TRBJ2-3
CASSSTSESTDTQYF
>TRBV24-1|few|TRBJ1-5
CATSGAGVTGSGQPQHF
>TRBV27|many|TRBJ1-5
CASSLSGLYQPQHF
>TRBV4-1|NA|TRBJ2-2
CASSPDENTGELFF
>TRBV20-1|many|TRBJ2-7
CSVAGDTYEQYF
>TRBV7-9|few|TRBJ1-5
CASSQGVHHDQPQHF
>TRBV5-3|NA|TRBJ2-1
CARSPTGPFWVGNEQFF
>TRBV28|many|TRBJ2-3
CASSFGLAGGDTQYF
>TRBV25-1|NA|TRBJ1-3
CASSDYRDSGNTIYF
>TRBV6-2/TRBV6-3|few|TRBJ2-1
CASRGVREESYNEQFF
>TRBV6-5|NA|TRBJ2-1
CASSYLTSGSYSYNEQFF
>TRBV12-3/TRBV12-4|many|TRBJ1-2
CASSFGGAVGPSNYGYTF
>TRBV10-3|many|TRBJ2-7
CAISDPGTGIREQYF